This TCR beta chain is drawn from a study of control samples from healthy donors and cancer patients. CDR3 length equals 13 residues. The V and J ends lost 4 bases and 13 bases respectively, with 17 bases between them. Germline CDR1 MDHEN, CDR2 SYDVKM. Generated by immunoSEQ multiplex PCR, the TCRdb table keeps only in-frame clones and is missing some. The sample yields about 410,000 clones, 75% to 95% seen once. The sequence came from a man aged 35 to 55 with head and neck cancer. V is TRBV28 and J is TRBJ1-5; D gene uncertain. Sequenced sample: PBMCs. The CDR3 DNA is TGTGCCAGCAGTTCGAGAAGGTCCGGGTTGCAGCATTTT. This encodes CASSSRRSGLQHF.